These 2 T cell receptor beta chains came from one sample sequenced in a study of T cell changes during pregnancy in multiple sclerosis. Clones were sequenced by immunoSEQ multiplex PCR, and TCRdb holds only the in-frame ones, with some missing. Of tens of thousands of clones listed, roughly 80% are singletons. Sequences were derived from CD4+ T cells from peripheral blood mononuclear cells, sampled before pregnancy. The source is a female donor with multiple sclerosis, enrolled in a pregnancy study.

The rearrangement uses TRBV7-7 and TRBJ2-2; 10 bases agree with TRBD2. This CDR3 is 17 amino acids long. Germline V gene sequence: CDR1 SSHAT, CDR2 FNYEAQ (reference sequence). Trimming at V came to 5 bases and at J to 6 bases, leaving 12 bases not matched to a gene. The CDR3 DNA follows: TGTGCCAGCAGCCCGGGGCTAGCGGGAGTTGGAGCCGGGGAGCTGTTTTTT. It yields the protein CASSPGLAGVGAGELFF.

This clone was seen once. This chain connects TRBV30 to TRBJ2-1, with TRBD1 as a possible D gene (6 bases). The germline V gene encodes CDR1 GTSNPN and CDR2 SVGIG (reference sequence). Trimming cost V 4 bases and J 4 bases, with 11 bases left between them. The CDR3 loop spans 13 amino acids. CDR3 sequence (DNA): TGTGCCTGGACCAGGGGCTTTTACAATGAGCAGTTCTTC. This sequence encodes CAWTRGFYNEQFF.